Reported below is one T cell receptor (beta chain). Antigen unknown. The sample belongs to a study of cytotoxic CD8 clonotypes in ibrutinib-treated CLL. Study-level information: Outcomes included roughly 24 partial and 2 complete responses; after median roughly six years, roughly 15 stayed remitted and around 12 progressed.

Per the germline V gene, CDR1 is SGHRS and CDR2 is YFSETQ. This CDR3 region has 12 residues. Trimming cost V 6 bases and J 3 bases; bases outside gene matches: 1. The table came from immunoSEQ multiplex PCR; TCRdb's copy has only in-frame clones and leaves some out. Of some 200,000 clones listed, more than 75% are singletons. Findings and limits, study-wide: At progression, clonality fell back toward baseline after rising at ibrutinib response. Age-matched healthy donor levels were exceeded by baseline clonality, which tracked circulating CD8+ T-cell counts.

The clonotype originates from a human donor with chronic lymphocytic leukemia. The chain recombines TRBV5-1 with TRBJ1-2, with 8 bases fitting TRBD1. The sample consisted of PBMCs, taken after 12 months of ibrutinib treatment. The CDR3: CASTDRDYGYTF. Here the CDR3 DNA reads TGCGCCAGCACGGACAGGGACTATGGCTACACCTTC.